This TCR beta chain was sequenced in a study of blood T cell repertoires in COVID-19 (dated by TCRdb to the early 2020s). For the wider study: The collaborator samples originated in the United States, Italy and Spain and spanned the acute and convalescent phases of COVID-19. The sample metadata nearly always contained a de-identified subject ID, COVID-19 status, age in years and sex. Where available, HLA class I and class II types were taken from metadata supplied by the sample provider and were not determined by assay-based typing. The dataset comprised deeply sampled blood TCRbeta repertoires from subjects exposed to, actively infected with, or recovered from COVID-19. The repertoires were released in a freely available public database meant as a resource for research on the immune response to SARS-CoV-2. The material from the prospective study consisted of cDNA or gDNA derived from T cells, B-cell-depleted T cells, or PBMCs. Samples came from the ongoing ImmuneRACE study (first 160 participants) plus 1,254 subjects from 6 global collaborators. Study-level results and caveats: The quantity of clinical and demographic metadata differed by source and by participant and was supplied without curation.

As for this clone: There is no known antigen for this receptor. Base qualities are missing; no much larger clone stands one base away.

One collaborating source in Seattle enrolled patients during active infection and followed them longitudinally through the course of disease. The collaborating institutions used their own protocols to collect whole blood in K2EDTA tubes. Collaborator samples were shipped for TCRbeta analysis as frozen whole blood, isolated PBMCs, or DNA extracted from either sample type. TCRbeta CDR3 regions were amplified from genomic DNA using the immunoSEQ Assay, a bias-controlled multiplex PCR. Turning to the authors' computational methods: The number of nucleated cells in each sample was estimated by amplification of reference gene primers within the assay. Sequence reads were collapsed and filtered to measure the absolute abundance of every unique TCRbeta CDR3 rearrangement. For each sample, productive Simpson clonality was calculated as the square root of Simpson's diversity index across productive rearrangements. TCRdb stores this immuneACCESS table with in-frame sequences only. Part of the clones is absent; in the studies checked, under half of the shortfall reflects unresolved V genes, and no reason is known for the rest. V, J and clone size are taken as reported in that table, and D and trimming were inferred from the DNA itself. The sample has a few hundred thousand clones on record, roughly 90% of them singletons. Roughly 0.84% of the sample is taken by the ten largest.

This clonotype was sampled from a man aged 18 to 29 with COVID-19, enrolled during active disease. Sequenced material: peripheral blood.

The nucleotide sequence reads TGTGCCAGTAGGGCAGGGAGGGGCTCTGAAGCTTTCTTT. The encoded protein is CASRAGRGSEAFF. The chain is made from TRBV19 and TRBJ1-1; the D region possibly corresponds to TRBD1 (5 bases align). Trimming removed 6 bases from V and 6 bases from J, leaving 14 bases between the germline ends. Taken from the germline V gene (reference sequence), the CDR1 and CDR2 loops are LNHDA and SQIVND. Measured from the cysteine to the phenylalanine, the CDR3 is 13 residues long. Only CDR3 DNA is held: 39 bases, read in frame from base 1.